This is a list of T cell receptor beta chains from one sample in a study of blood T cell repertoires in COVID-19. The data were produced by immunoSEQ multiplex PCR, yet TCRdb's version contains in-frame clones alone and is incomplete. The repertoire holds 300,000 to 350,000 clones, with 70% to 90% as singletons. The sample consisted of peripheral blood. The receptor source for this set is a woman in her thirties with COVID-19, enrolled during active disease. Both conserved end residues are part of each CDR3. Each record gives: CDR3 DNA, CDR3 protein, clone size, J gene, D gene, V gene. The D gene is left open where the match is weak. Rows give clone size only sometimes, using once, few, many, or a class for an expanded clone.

TGTGCCAGCAGTTACTCACAGGGACAGGGGGCGGAGGGCTACACCTTC	CASSYSQGQGAEGYTF	NA	TRBJ1-2	TRBD1	TRBV6-5
TGTGCCAGCAGCATCAAGATCCAGGGCTACGGCTATGGCTACACCTTC	CASSIKIQGYGYGYTF	NA	TRBJ1-2	NA	TRBV21-1
TGTGCCAGCAGCGTAGGATCAGGGCCAGGGCTTAACTATGGCTACACCTTC	CASSVGSGPGLNYGYTF	NA	TRBJ1-2	NA	TRBV9
TGTGCCAGCAATCTAGTGTACACTGAAGCTTTCTTT	CASNLVYTEAFF	NA	TRBJ1-1	NA	TRBV2
TGCAGTGCCGCCGGGGGGACTGAAGCTTTCTTT	CSAAGGTEAFF	few	TRBJ1-1	NA	TRBV20-1
TGTGCCAGCAGCAAAGTACGACTAGCGGGGATCTACGAGCAGTACTTC	CASSKVRLAGIYEQYF	once	TRBJ2-7	TRBD2	TRBV4-2
TGCGCCACCGCAGTACAGGGAACTGATGGCTACACCTTC	CATAVQGTDGYTF	NA	TRBJ1-2	NA	TRBV5-1
TGTGCCAGCAGCTTAGGTAGCGGGAACCACAATGAGCAGTTCTTC	CASSLGSGNHNEQFF	NA	TRBJ2-1	TRBD2	TRBV7-7
TGTGCCAGCTCTGTTCAGGGGAATTCACCCCTCCACTTT	CASSVQGNSPLHF	NA	TRBJ1-6	NA	TRBV18
TGTGCCACCGGCGGGAAGACAGATACGCAGTATTTT	CATGGKTDTQYF	NA	TRBJ2-3	NA	TRBV24-1
TGTGCCAGCAGCACGTCGCGGGGGGAGACCTACAATGAGCAGTTCTTC	CASSTSRGETYNEQFF	NA	TRBJ2-1	TRBD2	TRBV11-3
TGTGCCAGCAGCCGGACAGGCTATACAGATACGCAGTATTTT	CASSRTGYTDTQYF	NA	TRBJ2-3	TRBD1	TRBV28
TGTGCCAGCAGTTGGACAGGGGGCGTGAGTGGCTACACCTTC	CASSWTGGVSGYTF	NA	TRBJ1-2	TRBD1	TRBV6-1
TGTGCCAGCAGCTTAGAGGTCAGGGCAACAGATACGCAGTATTTT	CASSLEVRATDTQYF	NA	TRBJ2-3	NA	TRBV7-2
TGCGCCAGCAGCCAAGGGGCCGGCGTCTACGAGCAGTACTTC	CASSQGAGVYEQYF	NA	TRBJ2-7	NA	TRBV4-3
TGTGCCAGCAGCTTCAGACAGACCAATAACTATGGCTACACCTTC	CASSFRQTNNYGYTF	NA	TRBJ1-2	NA	TRBV5-5
TGTGCCAGCAGCTTACAGGGGAGGAACACTGAAGCTTTCTTT	CASSLQGRNTEAFF	NA	TRBJ1-1	NA	TRBV7-9
TGTGCCAGCAGTTTTGCGCAGGGGTTGGAGTTCTTC	CASSFAQGLEFF	NA	TRBJ2-1	NA	TRBV28
TGTGCCAGCAGCAACAGGGGCGGGGAGCTGTTTTTT	CASSNRGGELFF	NA	TRBJ2-2	TRBD1	TRBV11-3
TGTGCCAGCTCACCCTCCGGAACTAGAGGTAATGAGCAGTTCTTC	CASSPSGTRGNEQFF	NA	TRBJ2-1	NA	TRBV18
TGTGCCAGCAGCCGAACTAGCGGGGGGGCCGGAGAGCAGTTCTTC	CASSRTSGGAGEQFF	NA	TRBJ2-1	TRBD2	TRBV5-4
TGTGCCAGCAGTACCCGTGGGACTGCTAATGAAAAACTGTTTTTT	CASSTRGTANEKLFF	NA	TRBJ1-4	NA	TRBV6-6
TGTGCCAGCAGCATGAACCGGGGGACGGAACTGTTTTTT	CASSMNRGTELFF	many	TRBJ1-4	NA	TRBV5-6
TGTGCCAGCAGCACTGGACTCCAAACGGGAAATGAGCAGTTCTTC	CASSTGLQTGNEQFF	once	TRBJ2-1	NA	TRBV7-9
TGTGCCAGCAGCGTAGGGCCAGGGTATCAGCCCCAGCATTTT	CASSVGPGYQPQHF	NA	TRBJ1-5	NA	TRBV9